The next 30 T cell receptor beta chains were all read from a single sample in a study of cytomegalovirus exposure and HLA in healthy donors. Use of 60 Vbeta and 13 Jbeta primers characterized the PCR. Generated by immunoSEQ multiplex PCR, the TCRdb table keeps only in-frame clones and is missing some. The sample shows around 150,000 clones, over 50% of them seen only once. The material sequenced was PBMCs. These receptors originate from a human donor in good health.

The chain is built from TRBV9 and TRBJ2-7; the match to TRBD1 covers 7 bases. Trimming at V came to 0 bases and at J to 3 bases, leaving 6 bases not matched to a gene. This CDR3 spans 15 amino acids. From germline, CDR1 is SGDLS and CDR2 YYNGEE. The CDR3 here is CASSVAPGGYYEQYF. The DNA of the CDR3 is TGTGCCAGCAGCGTAGCGCCAGGGGGTTACTACGAGCAGTACTTC.

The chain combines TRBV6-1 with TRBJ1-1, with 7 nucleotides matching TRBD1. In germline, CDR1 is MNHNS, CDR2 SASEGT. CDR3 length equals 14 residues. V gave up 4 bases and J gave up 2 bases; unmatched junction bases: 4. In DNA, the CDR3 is TGTGCCAGCAGTGCGGGACAGAGAAACACTGAAGCTTTCTTT. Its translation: CASSAGQRNTEAFF.

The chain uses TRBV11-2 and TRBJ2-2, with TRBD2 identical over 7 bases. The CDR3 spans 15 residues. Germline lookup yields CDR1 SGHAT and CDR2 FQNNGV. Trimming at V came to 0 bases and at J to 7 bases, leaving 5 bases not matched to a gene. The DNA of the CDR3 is TGTGCCAGCAGCTTAGATTACGAGCGGGACGGGGAGCTGTTTTTT. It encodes CASSLDYERDGELFF.

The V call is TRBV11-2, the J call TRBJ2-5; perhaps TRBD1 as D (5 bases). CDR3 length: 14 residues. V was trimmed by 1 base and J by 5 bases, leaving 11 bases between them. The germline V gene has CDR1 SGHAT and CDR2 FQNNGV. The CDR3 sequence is CASSLGGRAETQYF. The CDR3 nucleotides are TGTGCCAGCAGCTTAGGTGGCAGGGCCGAGACCCAGTACTTC.

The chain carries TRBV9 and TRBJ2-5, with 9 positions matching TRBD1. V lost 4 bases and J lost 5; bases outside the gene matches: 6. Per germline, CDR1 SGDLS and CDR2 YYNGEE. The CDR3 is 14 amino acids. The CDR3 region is CASSTQGAGETQYF. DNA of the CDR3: TGTGCCAGCAGCACACAGGGGGCGGGGGAGACCCAGTACTTC.

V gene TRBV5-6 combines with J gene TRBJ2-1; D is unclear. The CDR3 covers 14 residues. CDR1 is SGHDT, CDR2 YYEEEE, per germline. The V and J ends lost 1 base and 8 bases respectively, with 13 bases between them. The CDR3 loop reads CASSLFRVSDEQFF. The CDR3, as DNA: TGTGCCAGCAGCTTGTTTCGCGTATCCGATGAGCAGTTCTTC.

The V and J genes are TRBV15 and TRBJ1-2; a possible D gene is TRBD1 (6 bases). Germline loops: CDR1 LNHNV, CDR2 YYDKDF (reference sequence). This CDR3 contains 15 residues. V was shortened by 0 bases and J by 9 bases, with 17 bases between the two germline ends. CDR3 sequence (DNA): TGTGCCACCAGCAGAGATCACGGCACAGGGCTTAGCTACACCTTC. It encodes CATSRDHGTGLSYTF.

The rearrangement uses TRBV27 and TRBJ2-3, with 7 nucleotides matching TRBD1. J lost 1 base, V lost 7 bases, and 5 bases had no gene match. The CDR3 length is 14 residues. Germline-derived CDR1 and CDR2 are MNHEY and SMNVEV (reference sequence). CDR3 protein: CASTRTGRTDTQYF. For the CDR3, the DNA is TGTGCCAGCACCCGGACAGGCCGCACAGATACGCAGTATTTT.

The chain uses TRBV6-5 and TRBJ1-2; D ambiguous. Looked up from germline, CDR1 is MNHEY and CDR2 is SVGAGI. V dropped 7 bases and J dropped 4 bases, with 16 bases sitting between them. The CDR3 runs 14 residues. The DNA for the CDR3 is TGTGCCAGCAAACGGGAGCCCCGAGGCTATGGCTACACCTTC. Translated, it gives CASKREPRGYGYTF.

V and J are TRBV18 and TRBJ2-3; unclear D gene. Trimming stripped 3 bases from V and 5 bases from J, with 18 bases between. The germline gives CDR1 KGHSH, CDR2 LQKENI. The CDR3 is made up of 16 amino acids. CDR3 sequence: CASSPPLRLLEDTQYF. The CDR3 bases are TGTGCCAGCTCACCCCCGCTGAGACTGTTGGAAGATACGCAGTATTTT.

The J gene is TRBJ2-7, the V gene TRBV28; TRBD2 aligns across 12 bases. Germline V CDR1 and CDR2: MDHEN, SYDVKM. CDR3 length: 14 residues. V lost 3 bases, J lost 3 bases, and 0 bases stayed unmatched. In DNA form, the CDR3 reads TGTGCCAGCAGTTTGACTAGCGGGAGCTACGAGCAGTACTTC. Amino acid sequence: CASSLTSGSYEQYF.

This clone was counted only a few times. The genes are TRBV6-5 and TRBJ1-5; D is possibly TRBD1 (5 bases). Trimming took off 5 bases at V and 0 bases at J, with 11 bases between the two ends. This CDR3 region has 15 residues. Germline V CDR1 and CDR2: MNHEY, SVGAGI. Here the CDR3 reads CASSRTFDSNQPQHF. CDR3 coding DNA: TGTGCCAGCAGTAGGACATTTGATAGCAATCAGCCCCAGCATTTT.

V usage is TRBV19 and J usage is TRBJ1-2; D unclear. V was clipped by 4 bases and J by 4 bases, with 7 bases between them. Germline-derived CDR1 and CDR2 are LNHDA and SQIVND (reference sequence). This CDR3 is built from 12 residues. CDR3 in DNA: TGTGCCAGTAGTACCCCAGGCTATGGCTACACCTTC. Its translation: CASSTPGYGYTF.

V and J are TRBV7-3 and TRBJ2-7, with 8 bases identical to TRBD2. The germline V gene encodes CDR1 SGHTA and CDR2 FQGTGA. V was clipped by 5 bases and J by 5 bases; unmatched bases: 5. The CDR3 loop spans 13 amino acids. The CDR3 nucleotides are TGTGCCAGCAGCCCGGGGGGGATAAACGAGCAGTACTTC. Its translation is CASSPGGINEQYF.

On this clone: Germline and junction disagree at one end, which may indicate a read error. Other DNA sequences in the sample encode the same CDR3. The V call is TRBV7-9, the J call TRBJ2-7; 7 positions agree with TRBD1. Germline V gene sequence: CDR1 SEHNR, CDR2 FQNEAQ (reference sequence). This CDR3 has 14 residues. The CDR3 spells CASSILTGSYEQYF. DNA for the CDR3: TGCGCCAGCAGCATCCTGACAGGGTCCTACGAGCAGTACTTC.

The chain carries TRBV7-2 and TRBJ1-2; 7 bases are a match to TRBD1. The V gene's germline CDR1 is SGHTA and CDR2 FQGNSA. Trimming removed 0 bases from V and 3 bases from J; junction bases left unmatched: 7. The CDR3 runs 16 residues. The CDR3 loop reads CASSLAADRDDYGYTF. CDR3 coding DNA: TGTGCCAGCAGCTTAGCCGCTGACAGGGATGACTATGGCTACACCTTC.

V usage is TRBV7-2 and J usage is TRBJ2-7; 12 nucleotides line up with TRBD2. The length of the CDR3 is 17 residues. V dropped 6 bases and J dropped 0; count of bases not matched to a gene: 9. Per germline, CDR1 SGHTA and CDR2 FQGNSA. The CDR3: CASSPTSGSPYSYEQYF. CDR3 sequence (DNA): TGTGCCAGCAGTCCGACTAGCGGGAGTCCTTACTCCTACGAGCAGTACTTC.

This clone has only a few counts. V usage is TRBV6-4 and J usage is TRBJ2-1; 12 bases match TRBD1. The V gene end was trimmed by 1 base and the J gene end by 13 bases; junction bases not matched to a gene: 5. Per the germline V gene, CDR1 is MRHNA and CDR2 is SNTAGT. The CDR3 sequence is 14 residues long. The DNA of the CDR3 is TGTGCCAGCAGTGACTATCCGGGACAGGGGGCACAGTTCTTC. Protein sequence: CASSDYPGQGAQFF.

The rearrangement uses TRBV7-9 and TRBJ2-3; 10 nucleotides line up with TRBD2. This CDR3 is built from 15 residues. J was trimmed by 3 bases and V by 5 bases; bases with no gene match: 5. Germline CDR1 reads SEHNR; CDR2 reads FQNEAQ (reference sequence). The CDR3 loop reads CASSAPSGSTDTQYF. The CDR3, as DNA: TGTGCCAGCAGCGCTCCTAGCGGGAGTACAGATACGCAGTATTTT.

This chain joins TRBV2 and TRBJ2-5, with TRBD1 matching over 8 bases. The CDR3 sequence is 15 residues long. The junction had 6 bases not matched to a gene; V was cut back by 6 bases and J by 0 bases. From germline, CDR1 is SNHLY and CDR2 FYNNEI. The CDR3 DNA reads TGTGCCAGCAGGGCATTGGACAGGGACCAAGAGACCCAGTACTTC. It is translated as CASRALDRDQETQYF. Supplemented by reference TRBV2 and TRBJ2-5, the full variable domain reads EPEVTQTPSHQVTQMGQEVILRCVPISNHLYFYWYRQILGQKVEFLVSFYNNEISEKSEIFDDQFSVERPDGSNFTLKIRSTKLEDSAMYFCASRALDRDQETQYFGPGTRLLVL.

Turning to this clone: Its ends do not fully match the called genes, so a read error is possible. The CDR3 coding sequence is TGTGCCAGCAGCCCCAGCGGTCGTTTGGGCCAGGGGTTCTTC. As protein: CASSPSGRLGQGFF. This chain links TRBV7-8 with TRBJ2-7; a weak D match, TRBD1 (6 bases). Looked up from germline, CDR1 is SGHVS and CDR2 is FQNEAQ. The CDR3 runs to 14 residues.

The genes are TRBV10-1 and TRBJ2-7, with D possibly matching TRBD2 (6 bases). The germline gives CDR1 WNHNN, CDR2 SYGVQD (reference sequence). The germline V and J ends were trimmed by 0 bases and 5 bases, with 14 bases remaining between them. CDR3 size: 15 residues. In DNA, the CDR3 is TGCGCCAGCAGTGAGTCGGCGGGGCCATGGGACGAGCAGTACTTC. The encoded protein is CASSESAGPWDEQYF.

CDR3 in amino acids: CSVRGGDYGYTF. DNA of the CDR3: TGCAGCGTTAGGGGCGGTGACTATGGCTACACCTTC. The J gene is TRBJ1-2, the V gene TRBV29-1; tentative D call: TRBD1 (5 bases). The germline V and J ends were trimmed by 5 bases and 3 bases, with 10 bases remaining between them. The CDR3 spans 12 residues. Germline CDR1 reads SQVTM; CDR2 reads ANQGSEA.

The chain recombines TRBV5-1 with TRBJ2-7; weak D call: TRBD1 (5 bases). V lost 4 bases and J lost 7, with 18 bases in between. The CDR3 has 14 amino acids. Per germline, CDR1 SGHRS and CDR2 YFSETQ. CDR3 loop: CASSPEGALGEQYF. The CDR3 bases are TGCGCCAGCAGCCCCGAAGGGGCCCTAGGGGAGCAGTACTTC.

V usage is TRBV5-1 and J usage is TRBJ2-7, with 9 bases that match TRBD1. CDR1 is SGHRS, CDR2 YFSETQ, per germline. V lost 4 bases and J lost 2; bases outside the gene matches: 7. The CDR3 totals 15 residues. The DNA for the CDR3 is TGCGCCAGCAGCATCGGACAGGGGCCTACCTACGAGCAGTACTTC. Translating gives CASSIGQGPTYEQYF.

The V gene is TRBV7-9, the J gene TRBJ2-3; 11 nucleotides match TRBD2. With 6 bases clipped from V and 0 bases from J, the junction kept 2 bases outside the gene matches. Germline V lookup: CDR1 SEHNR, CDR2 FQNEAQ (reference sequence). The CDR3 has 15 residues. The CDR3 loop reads CASRRLAGSTDTQYF. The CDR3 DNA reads TGTGCCAGCAGACGACTAGCGGGGAGCACAGATACGCAGTATTTT. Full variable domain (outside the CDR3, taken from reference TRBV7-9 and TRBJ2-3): DTGVSQNPRHKITKRGQNVTFRCDPISEHNRLYWYRQTLGQGPEFLTYFQNEAQLEKSRLLSDRFSAERPKGSFSTLEIQRTEQGDSAMYLCASRRLAGSTDTQYFGPGTRLTVL.

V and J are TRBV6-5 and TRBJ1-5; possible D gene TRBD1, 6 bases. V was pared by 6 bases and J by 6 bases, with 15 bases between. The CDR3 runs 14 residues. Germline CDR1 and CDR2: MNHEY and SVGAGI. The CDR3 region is CASSRTALGQPQHF. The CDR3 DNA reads TGTGCCAGCAGCCGGACAGCACTTGGTCAGCCCCAGCATTTT.

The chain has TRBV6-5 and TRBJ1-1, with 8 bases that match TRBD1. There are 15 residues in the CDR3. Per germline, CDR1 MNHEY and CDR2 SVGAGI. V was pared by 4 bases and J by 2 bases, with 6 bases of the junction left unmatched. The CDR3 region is CASSSWGQANTEAFF. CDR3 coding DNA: TGTGCCAGCAGTTCCTGGGGACAGGCTAACACTGAAGCTTTCTTT.

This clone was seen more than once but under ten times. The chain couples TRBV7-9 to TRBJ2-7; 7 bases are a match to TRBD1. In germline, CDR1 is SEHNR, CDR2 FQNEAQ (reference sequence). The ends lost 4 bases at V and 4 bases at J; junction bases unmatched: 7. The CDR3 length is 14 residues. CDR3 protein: CASSSRQGNYEQYF. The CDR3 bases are TGTGCCAGCAGCTCCCGACAGGGAAATTACGAGCAGTACTTC.

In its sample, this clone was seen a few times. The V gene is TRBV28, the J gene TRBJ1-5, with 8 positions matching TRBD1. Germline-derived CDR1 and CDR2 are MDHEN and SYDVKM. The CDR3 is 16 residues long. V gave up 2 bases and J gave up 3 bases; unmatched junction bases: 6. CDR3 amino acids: CASSLRGQVINQPQHF. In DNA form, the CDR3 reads TGTGCCAGCAGTTTACGGGGACAGGTGATCAATCAGCCCCAGCATTTT.